The clone carrying this T cell receptor (beta chain) was observed a few times. Its antigen is unidentified. The source of the sample is a study of a mutant IDH1 vaccine in newly diagnosed glioma. Clones were read by immunoSEQ multiplex PCR, and TCRdb kept only the in-frame ones, dropping some. The data hold about 60,000 clones, with around 80% observed a single time. The CDR3 extends over 14 amino acids. Trimming at V came to 1 base and at J to 10 bases, leaving 2 bases not matched to a gene. From germline, CDR1 is SGHAT and CDR2 FQDESV (reference sequence). Time point of the sample: week 11, during vaccination. Each vaccine dose was 300 ug of mutant IDH1 20-mer peptide, with topical imiquimod.

This sequence originates from a man younger than 40 with glioma. The rearrangement links TRBV11-1 to TRBJ1-6; 9 bases are shared with TRBD1. Sequences were derived from PBMCs, sampled from a glioma patient whose treatment included an IDH1 peptide vaccine. CDR3 sequence (DNA): TGTGCCAGCAGCTTAGGACAGGGGGACTCACCCCTCCACTTT. Amino acid sequence: CASSLGQGDSPLHF.